This is a list of T cell receptor beta chains from one sample in a study of control samples from healthy donors and cancer patients. Generated by immunoSEQ multiplex PCR, the TCRdb table keeps only in-frame clones and is missing some. The sample lists around 250,000 clones; more than 65% were seen once. The sample consisted of PBMCs. The receptors were sampled from a woman in her sixties with lung cancer. The CDR3 runs from the conserved cysteine through the conserved F or W. The D gene is left open where the match is weak. Some rows have no size entry. The others give once, few or many, or a class for an expanded clone.

j_call v_call clone_size d_call cdr3_aa cdr3_nt
TRBJ2-3 TRBV9 - - CASSPQVWGRQYF TGTGCCAGCAGCCCTCAGGTTTGGGGTAGGCAGTATTTT
TRBJ2-5 TRBV6-2/TRBV6-3 - - CASSIQETQYF TGTGCCAGCAGTATCCAAGAGACCCAGTACTTC
TRBJ1-2 TRBV5-8 few - CASSSTGNLYYGYTF TGTGCCAGCAGCTCCACAGGAAACCTGTACTATGGCTACACCTTC
TRBJ1-5 TRBV2 - - CASSERQPYQPQHF TGTGCCAGCAGTGAACGGCAGCCTTATCAGCCCCAGCATTTT
TRBJ2-1 TRBV5-5 - - CASSRSGDSSYNEQFF TGTGCCAGCAGCCGAAGTGGGGATAGCTCCTACAATGAGCAGTTCTTC
TRBJ1-6 TRBV18 once - CASSQGLGNSPLHF TGTGCCAGCTCACAGGGATTGGGGAATTCACCCCTCCACTTT
TRBJ2-3 TRBV2 - TRBD2 CASSEGTRPTIGTDTQYF TGTGCCAGCAGTGAGGGGACTAGACCCACTATTGGCACAGATACGCAGTATTTT
TRBJ2-5 TRBV2 few - CASSSGPLSTETQYF TGTGCCAGCAGTAGCGGACCCCTTAGTACGGAGACCCAGTACTTC
TRBJ1-4 TRBV2 - - CASRDPSQKLFF TGTGCCAGCAGGGATCCGTCTCAAAAACTGTTTTTT
TRBJ1-1 TRBV12-1 - - CASSSGSGAEAFF TGTGCCAGCAGCTCGGGCTCAGGGGCTGAAGCTTTCTTT
TRBJ1-3 TRBV2 - - CASSEEGPLSGNTIYF TGTGCCAGCAGTGAAGAGGGCCCGCTCTCTGGAAACACCATATATTTT
TRBJ2-1 TRBV28 - TRBD2 CASSLSSGTYNEQFF TGTGCCAGCAGTTTGTCTAGCGGAACCTACAATGAGCAGTTCTTC
TRBJ1-6 TRBV5-1 - - CASSLGQPNSPLHF TGCGCCAGCAGCTTGGGACAGCCTAATTCACCCCTCCACTTT
TRBJ1-1 TRBV18 - - CASSPPQGTSNTEAFF TGTGCCAGCTCACCGCCGCAGGGAACTTCGAACACTGAAGCTTTCTTT
TRBJ2-7 TRBV28 - - CASSFYGTSAEQYF TGTGCCAGCAGCTTTTACGGGACATCGGCCGAGCAGTACTTC
TRBJ1-2 TRBV18 - TRBD1 CASSPPSGGYGYTF TGTGCCAGCTCACCACCTTCAGGGGGCTATGGCTACACCTTC
TRBJ1-4 TRBV18 - TRBD1 CASSPPGQGAVGEKLFF TGTGCCAGCTCACCACCGGGACAGGGAGCGGTCGGGGAAAAACTGTTTTTT
TRBJ1-1 TRBV7-6 - - CASSLFGPGKRAFF TGTGCCAGCAGCTTATTCGGACCAGGGAAGAGGGCTTTCTTT
TRBJ2-1 TRBV5-1 - - CASSFLYNEQFF TGCGCCAGCAGCTTTTTGTACAATGAGCAGTTCTTC
TRBJ1-4 TRBV19 - - CASSMLRSSTRTGRINEKLFF TGTGCCAGTAGTATGCTACGTTCGTCCACCAGAACAGGGAGGATTAATGAAAAACTGTTTTTT
TRBJ2-3 TRBV5-1 - - CASSLEGVVYRVGTDTQYF TGCGCCAGCAGCCTCGAGGGCGTAGTATATCGTGTAGGCACAGATACGCAGTATTTT
TRBJ1-5 TRBV6-1 - - CAAGEGGQPQHF TGTGCAGCTGGGGAGGGAGGTCAGCCCCAGCATTTT
TRBJ1-2 TRBV5-1 - TRBD1 CASRVGQAYGYTF TGCGCCAGCAGGGTCGGACAGGCCTATGGCTACACCTTC
TRBJ2-1 TRBV2 - TRBD2 CASSYSGGIGNEQFF TGTGCCAGCAGTTATAGCGGGGGGATAGGCAATGAGCAGTTCTTC
TRBJ2-3 TRBV6-5 - - CASSYYGTGLDTQYF TGTGCCAGCAGTTATTATGGAACAGGTCTAGATACGCAGTATTTT
TRBJ2-1 TRBV7-9 once TRBD2 CASSLLSGRAGAYNEQFF TGTGCCAGCAGCTTATTGAGCGGGAGGGCCGGGGCCTACAATGAGCAGTTCTTC
TRBJ1-4 TRBV4-1 - TRBD1 CASSQDRAGGADEKLFF TGCGCCAGCAGCCAAGATAGGGCAGGGGGAGCGGATGAAAAACTGTTTTTT
TRBJ1-4 TRBV2 - TRBD1 CASSATGVNEKLFF TGTGCCAGCAGTGCCACAGGGGTCAATGAAAAACTGTTTTTT
TRBJ1-1 TRBV15 - TRBD1 CATSARSGGREAFF TGTGCCACCAGCGCCCGTTCAGGGGGCCGTGAAGCTTTCTTT
TRBJ1-6 TRBV19 many TRBD1 CASGRTGVLSPLHF TGTGCCAGTGGAAGGACAGGCGTTCTTTCACCCCTCCACTTT
TRBJ2-3 TRBV30 once - CAWWASRTDTQYF TGTGCCTGGTGGGCTAGCAGGACAGATACGCAGTATTTT
TRBJ1-2 TRBV29-1 - - CSVLADNYGYTF TGCAGCGTTTTAGCGGATAACTATGGCTACACCTTC
TRBJ2-1 TRBV12-3/TRBV12-4 - - CASGQTADNEQFF TGTGCCAGTGGGCAAACAGCGGACAATGAGCAGTTCTTC
TRBJ2-2 TRBV9 once TRBD2 CASSRDPGLAGGPGGELFF TGTGCCAGCAGCAGAGATCCGGGACTAGCGGGAGGGCCTGGCGGGGAGCTGTTTTTT
TRBJ2-1 TRBV10-1 - - CASSDTIGPLGSYNEQFF TGCGCCAGCAGTGACACTATAGGACCCCTAGGTTCCTACAATGAGCAGTTCTTC
TRBJ1-2 TRBV27 - - CASRELGTGEVYGYTF TGTGCCAGCAGGGAGTTAGGGACTGGGGAAGTGTATGGCTACACCTTC
TRBJ1-2 TRBV12-3/TRBV12-4 - - CASSQGVYGYTF TGTGCCAGCAGTCAAGGGGTTTATGGCTACACCTTC
TRBJ2-3 TRBV5-4 - TRBD2 CASSPTTSGTDTQYF TGTGCCAGCAGCCCAACGACTAGCGGCACAGATACGCAGTATTTT
TRBJ2-5 TRBV4-1 - - CASSQGGLETQYF TGCGCCAGCAGCCAAGGAGGGTTAGAGACCCAGTACTTC
TRBJ1-3 TRBV29-1 - TRBD1 CSVEDRAGNTIYF TGCAGCGTTGAGGACAGGGCTGGAAACACCATATATTTT
TRBJ2-1 TRBV4-1 - - CASSQDPYNEQFF TGCGCCAGCAGCCAAGACCCGTACAATGAGCAGTTCTTC
TRBJ1-1 TRBV18 - - CASSPSGGYTEAFF TGTGCCAGCTCACCCAGTGGGGGGTACACTGAAGCTTTCTTT
TRBJ2-7 TRBV28 once - CASSLVGSTYEQYF TGTGCCAGCAGTTTAGTTGGAAGCACCTACGAGCAGTACTTC
TRBJ1-1 TRBV6-5 - - CASSSGVTEAFF TGTGCCAGCAGTTCCGGGGTTACTGAAGCTTTCTTT
TRBJ2-1 TRBV2 - - CASSDGTGRVVNEQFF TGTGCCAGCAGTGACGGGACGGGAAGGGTTGTCAATGAGCAGTTCTTC
TRBJ1-4 TRBV18 - - CASSPSINEKLFF TGTGCCAGCTCACCCAGCATTAATGAAAAACTGTTTTTT
TRBJ2-1 TRBV10-3 - TRBD2 CAISESIAGTPGNEQFF TGTGCCATCAGTGAGTCGATAGCGGGCACCCCGGGCAATGAGCAGTTCTTC
TRBJ2-5 TRBV7-8 - TRBD2 CASSSIGGILQETQYF TGTGCCAGCAGCTCGATCGGGGGGATCCTTCAAGAGACCCAGTACTTC
TRBJ2-1 TRBV7-6 - - CASSPETGNEQFF TGTGCCAGCAGCCCAGAGACAGGTAATGAGCAGTTCTTC
TRBJ2-7 TRBV5-1 - TRBD2 CASSLAAGGSYEQYF TGCGCCAGCAGCTTGGCGGCGGGGGGGAGCTACGAGCAGTACTTC